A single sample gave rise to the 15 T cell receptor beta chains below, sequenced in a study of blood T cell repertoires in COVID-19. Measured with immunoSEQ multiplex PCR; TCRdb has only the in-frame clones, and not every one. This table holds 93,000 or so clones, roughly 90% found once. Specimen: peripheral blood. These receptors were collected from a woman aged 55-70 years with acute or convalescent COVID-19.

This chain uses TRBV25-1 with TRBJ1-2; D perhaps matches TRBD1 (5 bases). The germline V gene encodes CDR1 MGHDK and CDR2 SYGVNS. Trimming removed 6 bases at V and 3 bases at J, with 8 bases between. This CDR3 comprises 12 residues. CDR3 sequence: CASRGGYYGYTF. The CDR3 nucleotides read TGTGCCAGCAGGGGGGGGTACTATGGCTACACCTTC.

The CDR3 region is CASSRGSGGYTF. DNA for the CDR3: TGTGCCAGCAGCAGGGGATCAGGAGGCTACACCTTC. J is TRBJ1-2 and V is TRBV7-6; tentatively, D is TRBD1 (5 bases). Germline V gives CDR1 SGHVS, CDR2 FNYEAQ. Trimming left V 5 bases short and J 8 bases short, with 12 bases between. This CDR3 is 12 amino acids long.

The CDR3 loop is CASRVRDWTYEQYF. In DNA form, the CDR3 reads TGTGCCAGCAGAGTCCGGGACTGGACCTACGAGCAGTACTTC. The rearrangement joins TRBV6-5 to TRBJ2-7, with D possibly being TRBD2 (6 bases). The germline CDR1 and CDR2 sequences are MNHEY and SVGAGI. Trimming pared 6 bases from V and 2 bases from J, leaving 14 bases between. The CDR3 is 14 amino acids.

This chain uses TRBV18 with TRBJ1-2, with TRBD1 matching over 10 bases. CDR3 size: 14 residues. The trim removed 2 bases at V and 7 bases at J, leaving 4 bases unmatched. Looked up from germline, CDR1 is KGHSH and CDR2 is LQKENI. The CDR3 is CASSPGTGVSGYTF. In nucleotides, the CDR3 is TGTGCCAGCTCACCAGGGACAGGGGTCTCTGGCTACACCTTC.

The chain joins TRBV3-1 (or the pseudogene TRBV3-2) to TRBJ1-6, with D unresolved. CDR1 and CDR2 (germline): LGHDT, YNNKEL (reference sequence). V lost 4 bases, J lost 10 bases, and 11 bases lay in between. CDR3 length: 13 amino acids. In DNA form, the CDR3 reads TGTGCCAGCAGCCCCGGTAGTGTCTCACCCCTCCACTTT. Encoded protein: CASSPGSVSPLHF.

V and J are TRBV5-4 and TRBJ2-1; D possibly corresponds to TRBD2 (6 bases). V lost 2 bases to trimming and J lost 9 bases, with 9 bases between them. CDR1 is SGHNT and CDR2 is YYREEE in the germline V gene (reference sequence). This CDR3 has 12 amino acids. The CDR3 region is CASSFVGGEQFF. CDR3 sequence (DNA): TGTGCCAGCAGCTTTGTGGGAGGTGAGCAGTTCTTC.

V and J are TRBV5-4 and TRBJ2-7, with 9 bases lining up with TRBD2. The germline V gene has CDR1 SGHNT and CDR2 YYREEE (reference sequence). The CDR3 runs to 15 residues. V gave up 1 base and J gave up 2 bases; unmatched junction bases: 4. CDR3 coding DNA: TGTGCCAGCAGCTTGTTCGTAGCGGGAGCCTACGAGCAGTACTTC. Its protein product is CASSLFVAGAYEQYF.

The CDR3 bases are TGTGCCAGCAGCATGGGACTAGCCTACAATGAGCAGTTCTTC. This codes for CASSMGLAYNEQFF. The chain recombines TRBV7-3 with TRBJ2-1; TRBD2 agrees at 8 bases. The CDR3 sequence is 14 residues long. The junction had 2 bases not matched to a gene; V was cut back by 5 bases and J by 2 bases. Looked up from germline, CDR1 is SGHTA and CDR2 is FQGTGA.

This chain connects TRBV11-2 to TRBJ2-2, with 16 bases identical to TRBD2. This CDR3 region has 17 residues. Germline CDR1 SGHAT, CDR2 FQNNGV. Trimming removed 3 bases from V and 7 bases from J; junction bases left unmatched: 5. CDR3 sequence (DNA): TGTGCCAGCAGCTTGGGACTAGCGGGAGGGCCAATCGGGGAGCTGTTTTTT. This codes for CASSLGLAGGPIGELFF.

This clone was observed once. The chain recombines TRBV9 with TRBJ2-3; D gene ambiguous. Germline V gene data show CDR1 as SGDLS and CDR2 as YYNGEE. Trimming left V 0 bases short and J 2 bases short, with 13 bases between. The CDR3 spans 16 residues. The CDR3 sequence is CASSVEARSFTDTQYF. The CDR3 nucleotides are TGTGCCAGCAGCGTAGAAGCGCGGAGCTTCACAGATACGCAGTATTTT.

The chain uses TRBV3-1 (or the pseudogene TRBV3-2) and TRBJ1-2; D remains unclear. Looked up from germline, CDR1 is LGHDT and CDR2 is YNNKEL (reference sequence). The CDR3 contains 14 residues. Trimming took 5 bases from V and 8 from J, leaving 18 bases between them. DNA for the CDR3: TGTGCCAGCAGCTACCGGGCCACCGCGGGAGGCTACACCTTC. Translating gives CASSYRATAGGYTF.

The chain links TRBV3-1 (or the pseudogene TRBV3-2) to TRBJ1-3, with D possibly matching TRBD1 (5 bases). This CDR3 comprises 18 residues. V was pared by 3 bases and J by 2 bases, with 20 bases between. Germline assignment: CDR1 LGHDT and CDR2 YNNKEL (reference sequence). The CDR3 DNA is TGTGCCAGCAGCCAGAGGGGACTCCTAGTAGGCACTGGAAACACCATATATTTT. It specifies CASSQRGLLVGTGNTIYF.

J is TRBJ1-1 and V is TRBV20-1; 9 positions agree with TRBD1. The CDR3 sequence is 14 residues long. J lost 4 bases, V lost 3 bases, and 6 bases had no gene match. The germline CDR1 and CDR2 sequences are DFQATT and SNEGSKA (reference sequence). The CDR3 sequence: CSASYRGLRTEAFF. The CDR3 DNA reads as TGCAGTGCTAGTTACAGGGGGCTCCGCACTGAAGCTTTCTTT.

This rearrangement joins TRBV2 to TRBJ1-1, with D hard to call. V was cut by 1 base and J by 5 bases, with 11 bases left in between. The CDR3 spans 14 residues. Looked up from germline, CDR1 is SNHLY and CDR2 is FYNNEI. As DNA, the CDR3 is TGTGCCAGCAGTGAAGGGGCGGGTTTGACTGAAGCTTTCTTT. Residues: CASSEGAGLTEAFF.

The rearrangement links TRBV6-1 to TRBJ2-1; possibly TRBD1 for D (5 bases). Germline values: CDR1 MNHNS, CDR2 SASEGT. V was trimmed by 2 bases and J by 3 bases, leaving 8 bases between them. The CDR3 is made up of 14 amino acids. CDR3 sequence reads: CASSEWGSYNEQFF. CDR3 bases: TGTGCCAGCAGTGAATGGGGCAGCTACAATGAGCAGTTCTTC.